These 10 T cell receptor beta chains were sequenced from one sample in a study of spatial heterogeneity in lung cancer. Described time point: sample taken at primary tumor resection. These receptors are not linked to any known antigen. TCRdb passed the 5' RACE reads through MiXCR, listing each CDR3 protein once. Of 15,000 to 20,000 distinct CDR3 sequences in the sample, around 5% were seen once. Whole-study findings and limits: Counts that tracked tumor mutation counts were those of expanded intratumoral alpha and beta TCRs.

The sample consisted of lung tumor tissue, taken at surgery. These receptors were taken from a female donor with early-stage non-small cell lung cancer.

This clonotype has at least ten counts. The chain couples TRBV5-1 to TRBJ2-2; D perhaps matches TRBD2 (6 bases). Germline V lookup: CDR1 SGHRS, CDR2 YFSETQ. There are 15 residues in the CDR3. Trimming shortened V by 4 bases and J by 2 bases, and 12 bases separated the two germline ends. The CDR3 nucleotides are TGCGCCAGCAGCCCGGAGGGCCTAAACACCGGGGAGCTGTTTTTT. Encoded protein: CASSPEGLNTGELFF.

This clonotype was seen repeatedly, ten times or more. This rearrangement joins TRBV20-1 to TRBJ1-5; D perhaps matches TRBD1 (6 bases). Germline assignment: CDR1 DFQATT and CDR2 SNEGSKA (reference sequence). The V end was cut by 4 bases, the J end by 7 bases, with 14 bases between. This CDR3 has 13 amino acids. CDR3 amino acids: CSATGGFWQPQHF. The CDR3 region has the DNA TGCAGTGCTACGGGGGGCTTTTGGCAGCCCCAGCATTTT.

This clonotype is medium-sized in the sample. The chain carries TRBV7-9 and TRBJ2-7, with D maybe TRBD2 (6 bases). Germline-derived CDR1 and CDR2 are SEHNR and FQNEAQ (reference sequence). There are 13 residues in the CDR3. V was clipped by 5 bases and J by 6 bases, with 14 bases between them. CDR3 sequence reads: CASSHPTSSEQYF. The CDR3 coding sequence is TGTGCCAGCAGCCACCCGACTAGTTCCGAGCAGTACTTC.

This clonotype is deemed medium-sized (0.01 to 0.1%). The gene calls are TRBV7-3 and TRBJ2-6; D is ambiguous. The CDR3 runs 16 residues. Looked up from germline, CDR1 is SGHTA and CDR2 is FQGTGA. Deletions cut 2 bases from V and 0 bases from J, with 8 bases between. Here the CDR3 DNA reads TGTGCCAGCAGCTTATATGCTTTCTCTGGGGCCAACGTCCTGACTTTC. It is translated as CASSLYAFSGANVLTF.

The table lists this clonotype with a few counts. The chain has TRBV6-4 and TRBJ1-1, with a weak D call TRBD1 (5 bases). Trimming stripped 4 bases from V and 6 bases from J, with 9 bases between. Germline CDR1 reads MRHNA; CDR2 reads SNTAGT. The CDR3 length is 12 residues. The CDR3 loop reads CASSAVGAEAFF. The CDR3 DNA sequence: TGTGCCAGCAGTGCCGTAGGGGCTGAAGCTTTCTTT.

This sequence joins TRBV6-1 and TRBJ1-1; D remains ambiguous. The V gene lost 6 bases and the J gene lost 3 bases, with 14 bases spanning the gap. Per the germline V gene, CDR1 is MNHNS and CDR2 is SASEGT. The CDR3 runs 14 residues. In DNA, the CDR3 is TGTGCCAGCAGCTATACACTGGGTTACACTGAAGCTTTCTTT. The encoded protein is CASSYTLGYTEAFF.

This clonotype has a count of ten or more. The V and J genes are TRBV6-5 and TRBJ2-2, with TRBD2 matching 12 bases. Trimming at V came to 6 bases and at J to 7 bases, leaving 6 bases not matched to a gene. The CDR3 totals 15 residues. Germline CDR1 and CDR2: MNHEY and SVGAGI. CDR3 amino acids: CASSPGLAGVGELFF. The CDR3 coding sequence is TGTGCCAGCAGCCCGGGACTAGCGGGCGTCGGGGAGCTGTTTTTT.

The sample holds many counts of this clonotype. J is TRBJ2-3 and V is TRBV29-1; 9 nucleotides agree with TRBD1. CDR3 size: 15 residues. CDR1 is SQVTM, CDR2 ANQGSEA, per germline. The V gene end was trimmed by 0 bases and the J gene end by 4 bases; junction bases not matched to a gene: 5. The CDR3 loop is CSVEDLQGAADTQYF. The DNA for the CDR3 is TGCAGCGTTGAAGATCTACAGGGGGCCGCAGATACGCAGTATTTT.

Comments on this clonotype: A much larger clone sits a single nucleotide away, making a read error possible. This chain connects TRBV12-3 or TRBV12-4 to TRBJ2-4; TRBD1 matches 8 bases. Trimming cost V 6 bases and J 2 bases; bases outside gene matches: 12. The CDR3 loop spans 17 amino acids. The CDR3 loop is CASSSTGAGRSKNIQYF. CDR3 nucleotide sequence: TGTGCCAGCAGCTCGACAGGGGCGGGGAGGTCCAAAAACATTCAGTACTTC.

The sample holds many counts of this clonotype. The genes are TRBV4-1 and TRBJ1-5; 8 bases agree with TRBD1. After removal of 2 bases from V and 0 bases from J, the junction contained 6 bases not matched to a gene. Germline CDR1 is MGHRA and CDR2 is YSYEKL. This CDR3 region has 17 residues. CDR3 DNA: TGCGCCAGCAGCCAAACATCAGGGGGCCCTAGCAATCAGCCCCAGCATTTT. This encodes CASSQTSGGPSNQPQHF.